Reported below is one TCR beta chain. Its cognate antigen is unknown. This entry is derived from a study of post-analysis software for immune sequencing data. Study outcomes and limitations: People with multiple sclerosis had a significantly lower normalized Chao1 diversity than controls did. Samples prepared in the same batch strongly co-clustered by F measure. Patients carried roughly five TRBV segments more frequently than controls did, and TRBV5-6, TRBV5-1 and TRBV20-1 were among them.

Sequencing libraries made from TCR beta cDNA carried unique molecular identifiers. T cells, roughly 0.85 to 10 million of them, yielded roughly 550,000 cDNA molecules. One entry per CDR3 protein results from TCRdb running MiXCR on the PCR reads. The sample has around 700,000 distinct CDR3 sequences, approximately 60% seen once. Per the germline V gene, CDR1 is DFQATT and CDR2 is SNEGSKA (reference sequence). The CDR3 sequence is 12 residues long. V was cut by 6 bases and J by 4 bases, with 12 bases left in between. This receptor was identified in a girl aged 2 to 9 with multiple sclerosis. The rearrangement links TRBV20-1 to TRBJ1-2; a possible D gene is TRBD1 (6 bases). Sequenced sample: blood. CDR3: CSAGHHPYGYTF. CDR3 DNA sequence: TGCAGTGCGGGACACCACCCCTATGGCTACACCTTC.